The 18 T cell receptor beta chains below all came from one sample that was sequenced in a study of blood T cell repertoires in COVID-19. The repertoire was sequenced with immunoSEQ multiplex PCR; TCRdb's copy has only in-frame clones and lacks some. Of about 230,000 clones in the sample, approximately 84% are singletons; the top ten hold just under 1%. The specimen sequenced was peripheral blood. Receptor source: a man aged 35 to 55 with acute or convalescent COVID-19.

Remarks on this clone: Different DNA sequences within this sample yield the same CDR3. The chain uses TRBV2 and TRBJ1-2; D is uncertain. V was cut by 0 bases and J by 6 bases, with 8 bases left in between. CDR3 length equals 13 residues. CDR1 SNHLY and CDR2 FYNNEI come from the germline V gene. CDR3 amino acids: CASSEASRDGYTF. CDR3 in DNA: TGTGCCAGCAGTGAAGCCTCTCGGGATGGCTACACCTTC. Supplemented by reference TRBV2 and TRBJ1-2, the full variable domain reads EPEVTQTPSHQVTQMGQEVILRCVPISNHLYFYWYRQILGQKVEFLVSFYNNEISEKSEIFDDQFSVERPDGSNFTLKIRSTKLEDSAMYFCASSEASRDGYTFGSGTRLTVV.

CDR3 sequence (DNA): TGTGCCAGCAATAGCGGGGGGAGCTCCTACAATGAGCAGTTCTTC. Residues: CASNSGGSSYNEQFF. This chain connects TRBV9 to TRBJ2-1, with TRBD2 identical over 10 bases. Germline V gene lookup returns CDR1 SGDLS and CDR2 YYNGEE. The CDR3 is 15 amino acids. With V trimmed by 6 bases and J by 0 bases, 3 bases remained unmatched.

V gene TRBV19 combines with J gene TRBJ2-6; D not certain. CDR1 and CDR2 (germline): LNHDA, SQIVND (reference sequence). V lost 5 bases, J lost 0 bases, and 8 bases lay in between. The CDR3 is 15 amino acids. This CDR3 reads CASSGQFSGANVLTF. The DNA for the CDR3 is TGTGCCAGTAGTGGTCAGTTCTCTGGGGCCAACGTCCTGACTTTC.

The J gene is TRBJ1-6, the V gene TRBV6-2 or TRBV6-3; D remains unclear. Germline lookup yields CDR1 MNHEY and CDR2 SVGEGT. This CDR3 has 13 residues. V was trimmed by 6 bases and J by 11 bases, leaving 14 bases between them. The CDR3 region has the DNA TGTGCCAGCAGCGACTACGACACAACACCCCTCCACTTT. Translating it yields CASSDYDTTPLHF.

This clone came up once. The CDR3 spells CASSQPRGEGQETQYF. In DNA, the CDR3 is TGTGCCAGCAGCCAGCCGCGCGGGGAGGGGCAAGAGACCCAGTACTTC. The rearrangement joins TRBV7-9 to TRBJ2-5; 7 bases align to TRBD2. Germline CDR1 reads SEHNR; CDR2 reads FQNEAQ (reference sequence). The CDR3 contains 16 residues. The V segment lost 5 bases and the J segment 2 bases; nucleotides outside the gene matches: 11.

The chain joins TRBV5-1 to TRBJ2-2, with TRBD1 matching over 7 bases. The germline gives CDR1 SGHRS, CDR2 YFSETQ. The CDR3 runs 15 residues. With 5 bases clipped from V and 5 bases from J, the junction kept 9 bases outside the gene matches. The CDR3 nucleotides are TGCGCCAGCAGTCCGCGACAGGGACAGACCGGGGAGCTGTTTTTT. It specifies CASSPRQGQTGELFF.

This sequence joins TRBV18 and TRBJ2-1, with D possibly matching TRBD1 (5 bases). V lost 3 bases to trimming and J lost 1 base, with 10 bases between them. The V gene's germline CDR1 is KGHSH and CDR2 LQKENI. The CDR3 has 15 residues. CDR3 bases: TGTGCCAGCTCACCGTACGGACAATCCTACAATGAGCAGTTCTTC. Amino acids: CASSPYGQSYNEQFF.

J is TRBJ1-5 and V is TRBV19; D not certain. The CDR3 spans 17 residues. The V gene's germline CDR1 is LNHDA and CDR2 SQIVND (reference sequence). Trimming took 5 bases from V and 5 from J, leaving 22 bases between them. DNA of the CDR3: TGTGCCAGTAGTCAACCTCCGGGTTCGCAAAGTTATCAGCCCCAGCATTTT. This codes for CASSQPPGSQSYQPQHF.

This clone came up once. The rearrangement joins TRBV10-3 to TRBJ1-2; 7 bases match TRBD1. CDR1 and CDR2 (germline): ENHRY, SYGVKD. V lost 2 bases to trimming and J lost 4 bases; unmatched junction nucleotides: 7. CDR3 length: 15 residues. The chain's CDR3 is CAISEAGQSPYGYTF. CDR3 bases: TGTGCCATCAGTGAGGCGGGACAGAGTCCCTATGGCTACACCTTC.

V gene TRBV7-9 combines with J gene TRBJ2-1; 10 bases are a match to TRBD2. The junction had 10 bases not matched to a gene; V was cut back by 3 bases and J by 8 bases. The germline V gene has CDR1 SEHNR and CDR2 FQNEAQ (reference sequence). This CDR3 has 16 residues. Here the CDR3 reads CASSLYLAGVVDEQFF. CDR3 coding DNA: TGTGCCAGCAGCTTGTACCTAGCGGGGGTCGTCGATGAGCAGTTCTTC.

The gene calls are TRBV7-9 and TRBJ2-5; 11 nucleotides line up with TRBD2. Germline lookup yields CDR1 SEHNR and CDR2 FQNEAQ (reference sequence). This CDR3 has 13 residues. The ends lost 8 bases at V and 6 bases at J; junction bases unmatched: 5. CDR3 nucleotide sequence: TGTGCCAGCGTAGCGGGGGGGACGAAGACCCAGTACTTC. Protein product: CASVAGGTKTQYF.

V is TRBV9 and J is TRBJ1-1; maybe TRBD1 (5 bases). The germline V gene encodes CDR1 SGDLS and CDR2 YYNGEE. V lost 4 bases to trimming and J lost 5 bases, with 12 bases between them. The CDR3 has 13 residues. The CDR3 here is CASSPGGGTEAFF. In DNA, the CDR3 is TGTGCCAGCAGCCCCGGGGGGGGGACTGAAGCTTTCTTT.

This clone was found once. The CDR3 spells CASRRDRDSPLHF. The CDR3 bases are TGTGCCAGCAGGCGGGACAGGGATTCACCCCTCCACTTT. The J gene is TRBJ1-6, the V gene TRBV2, with 9 bases fitting TRBD1. J gave up 8 bases and V 6 bases, and 2 bases lay outside the gene matches. The CDR3 loop spans 13 amino acids. Germline values: CDR1 SNHLY, CDR2 FYNNEI.

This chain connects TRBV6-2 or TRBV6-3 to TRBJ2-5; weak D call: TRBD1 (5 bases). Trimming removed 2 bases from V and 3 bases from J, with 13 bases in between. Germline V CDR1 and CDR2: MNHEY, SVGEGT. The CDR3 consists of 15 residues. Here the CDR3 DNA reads TGTGCCAGCAGTTACGGCACCCCAGGGAAAGAGACCCAGTACTTC. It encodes CASSYGTPGKETQYF.

DNA for the CDR3: TGTGCCAGCGGCAGGGAGGTTGGTGGCTACACCTTC. This sequence encodes CASGREVGGYTF. The genes are TRBV6-5 and TRBJ1-2, with D perhaps matching TRBD1 (5 bases). This CDR3 is built from 12 residues. The V end was cut by 8 bases, the J end by 7 bases, with 14 bases between. The germline CDR1 and CDR2 sequences are MNHEY and SVGAGI.

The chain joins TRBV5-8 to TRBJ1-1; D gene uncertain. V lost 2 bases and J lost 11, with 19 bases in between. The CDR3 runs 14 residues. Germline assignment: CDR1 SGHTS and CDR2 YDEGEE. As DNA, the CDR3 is TGTGCCAGCAGCTTAGTCGGGTCCTTGATGGATGCTTTCTTT. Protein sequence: CASSLVGSLMDAFF. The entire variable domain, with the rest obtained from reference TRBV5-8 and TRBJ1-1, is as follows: EAGVTQSPTHLIKTRGQQATLRCSPISGHTSVYWYQQALGLGLQFLLWYDEGEERNRGNFPPRFSGRQFPNYSSELNVNALELEDSALYLCASSLVGSLMDAFFGQGTRLTVV.

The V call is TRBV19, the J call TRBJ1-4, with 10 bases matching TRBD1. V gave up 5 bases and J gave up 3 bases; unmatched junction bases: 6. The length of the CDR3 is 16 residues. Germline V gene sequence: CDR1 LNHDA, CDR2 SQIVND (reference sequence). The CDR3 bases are TGTGCCAGTAGTTGGGGACAGGGGATCGCTAATGAAAAACTGTTTTTT. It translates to CASSWGQGIANEKLFF.

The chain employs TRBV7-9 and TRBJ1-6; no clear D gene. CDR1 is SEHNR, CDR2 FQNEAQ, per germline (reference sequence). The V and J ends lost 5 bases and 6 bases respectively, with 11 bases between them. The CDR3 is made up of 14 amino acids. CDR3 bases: TGTGCCAGCAGCCAAACAGCTGGTAATTCACCCCTCCACTTT. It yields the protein CASSQTAGNSPLHF.